Listed below are T cell receptor beta chains from one sample, sequenced in a study of shared clonotypes between healthy human individuals. Only in-frame clones appear in the TCRdb table, and some are missing; sequencing was by immunoSEQ multiplex PCR. The sample holds some 500,000 clones; roughly 95% are singletons and the top ten take about 0.06%. The sequenced sample was naive CD4+ T cells sorted from blood. These receptors were collected from a woman aged 25 to 39 in good health. CDR3s include the opening cysteine and the closing phenylalanine or tryptophan. The D gene is left open where the match is weak. Rows may omit the clone size; those that give it use once, few, many or a size class.

V gene,J gene,D gene,clone size,CDR3 DNA,CDR3 protein
TRBV4-2,TRBJ2-3,TRBD2,-,TGTGCCAGCAGCCAGGCGGGACTAGCGGGAGGGGGCACAGATACGCAGTATTTT,CASSQAGLAGGGTDTQYF
TRBV7-9,TRBJ2-7,-,-,TGTGCCAGCAGCTTATTAGCCGTACAGGGAGGGTACGAGCAGTACTTC,CASSLLAVQGGYEQYF
TRBV29-1,TRBJ2-5,TRBD2,-,TGCAGCGTAGCGGGAGGAGAGGAGACCCAGTACTTC,CSVAGGEETQYF
TRBV18,TRBJ2-7,TRBD1,-,TGTGCCAGCTCACCTCAGGGACAGGGGGACGGCTACGAGCAGTACTTC,CASSPQGQGDGYEQYF
TRBV5-4,TRBJ1-2,TRBD1,-,TGTGCCAGCAGCCCGGGACAGATAACAGGGAGTGGCTACACCTTC,CASSPGQITGSGYTF
TRBV11-1,TRBJ2-3,TRBD2,-,TGTGCCAGCAGCTTAGTAGCGGGAAGCACAGATACGCAGTATTTT,CASSLVAGSTDTQYF
TRBV5-6,TRBJ1-5,-,-,TGTGCCAGCAGCTTCGGGGTAGTTGGGCCCCAGCATTTT,CASSFGVVGPQHF
TRBV6-5,TRBJ2-7,TRBD2,-,TGTGCCAGCAGTTACTCGATTGGCGGGAGGTTCGAGCAGTACTTC,CASSYSIGGRFEQYF
TRBV29-1,TRBJ2-1,TRBD2,once,TGCAGCGTTTCGGAACTAGCGGGTAAAAATGAGCAGTTCTTC,CSVSELAGKNEQFF
TRBV19,TRBJ2-5,TRBD2,-,TGTGCCAGTAGTGGTGTGCTAGCGGGAGTTTCCTCAGAGACCCAGTACTTC,CASSGVLAGVSSETQYF
TRBV5-1,TRBJ2-5,TRBD1,-,TGCGCCAGCAGCTTGACCCCCGGGACAGTGCAAGAGACCCAGTACTTC,CASSLTPGTVQETQYF
TRBV10-3,TRBJ2-7,TRBD1,-,TGTGCCATCAGTTATCAAACCGGGACAGGGGACGAGCAGTACTTC,CAISYQTGTGDEQYF
TRBV18,TRBJ2-1,TRBD1,-,TGTGCCAGCTCACCGGGGACAGGGGACTACAATGAGCAGTTCTTC,CASSPGTGDYNEQFF
TRBV30,TRBJ2-7,-,-,TGTGCCTGGGAGATGGGACCTGCCTACGAGCAGTACTTC,CAWEMGPAYEQYF
TRBV5-4,TRBJ2-3,-,-,TGTGCCAGCAGCTTGAGGAGCAGGGGTGGAGATACGCAGTATTTT,CASSLRSRGGDTQYF
TRBV28,TRBJ1-1,-,-,TGTGCCAGCAGTTTTCCCAGGGGAGCTTTCTTT,CASSFPRGAFF
TRBV4-2,TRBJ2-7,TRBD2,once,TGTGCCAGCAGCCACCCTACTAGCGGGAGGTCCTACGAGCAGTACTTC,CASSHPTSGRSYEQYF